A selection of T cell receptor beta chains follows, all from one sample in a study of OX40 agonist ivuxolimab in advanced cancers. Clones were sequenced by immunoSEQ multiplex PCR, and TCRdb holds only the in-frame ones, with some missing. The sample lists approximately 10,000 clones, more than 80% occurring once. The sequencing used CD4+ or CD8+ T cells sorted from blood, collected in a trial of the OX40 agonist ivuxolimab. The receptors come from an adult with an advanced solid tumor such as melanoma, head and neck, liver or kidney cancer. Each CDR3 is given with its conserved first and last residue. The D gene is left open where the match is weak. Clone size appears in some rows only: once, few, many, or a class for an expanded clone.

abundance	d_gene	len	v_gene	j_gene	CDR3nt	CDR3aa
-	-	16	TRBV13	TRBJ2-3	TGTGCCAGCAGCTTATCCCCACTAGGGGGGTCAGATACGCAGTATTTT	CASSLSPLGGSDTQYF
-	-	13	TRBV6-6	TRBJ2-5	TGTGCCAGCACCGGGAAAAGTGGAGAGACCCAGTACTTC	CASTGKSGETQYF
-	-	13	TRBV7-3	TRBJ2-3	TGTGCCAGCCGATCATCGGAGGGAGATACGCAGTATTTT	CASRSSEGDTQYF
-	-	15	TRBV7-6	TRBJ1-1	TGTGCCAGCAGCTTAGACAGGGAACTGAACACTGAAGCTTTCTTT	CASSLDRELNTEAFF
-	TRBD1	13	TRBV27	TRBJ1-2	TGTGCCAGCAGTCTGACAGGGCCCAATGGCTACACCTTC	CASSLTGPNGYTF
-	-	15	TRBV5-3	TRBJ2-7	TGTGCCAGAAGCTTGGTGCGGTCGGTTTCCTACGAGCAGTACTTC	CARSLVRSVSYEQYF
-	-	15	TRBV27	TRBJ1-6	TGTGCCAGCAGTTTATCGAATATGTTTGGTTCACCCCTCCACTTT	CASSLSNMFGSPLHF
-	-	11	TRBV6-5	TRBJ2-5	TGTGCCAGCAGTCCCCAAGAGACCCAGTACTTC	CASSPQETQYF
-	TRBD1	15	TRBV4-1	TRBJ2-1	TGCGCCAGCAGCCCCGCTTGGGACAGCCAAGGGGAGCAGTTCTTC	CASSPAWDSQGEQFF
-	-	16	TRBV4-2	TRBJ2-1	TGTGCCAGCAGCCAAGAAGAGGGGGATTCCTACAATGAGCAGTTCTTC	CASSQEEGDSYNEQFF
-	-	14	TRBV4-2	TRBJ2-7	TGTGCCAGCAGCCAAACAGCCTCTTCGCCCGAGCAGTACTTC	CASSQTASSPEQYF
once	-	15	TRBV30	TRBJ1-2	TGTGCCTGGAGGGACTTCGGGACGGACTACTATGGCTACACCTTC	CAWRDFGTDYYGYTF
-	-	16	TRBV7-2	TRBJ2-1	TGTGCCAGCAGCTTAGCGTCGGCCTCCTCCTACAATGAGCAGTTCTTC	CASSLASASSYNEQFF
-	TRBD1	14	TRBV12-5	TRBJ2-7	TGTGCTAGTGTTCCGACAGGGGGGACCTACGAGCAGTACTTC	CASVPTGGTYEQYF
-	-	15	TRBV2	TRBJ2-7	TGTGCCAGCAGTGAATGGGATACTAGCTCCTACGAGCAGTACTTC	CASSEWDTSSYEQYF
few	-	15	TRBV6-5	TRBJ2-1	TGTGCCAGCAGTTACTCTAGCGCCTCCTACAATGAGCAGTTCTTC	CASSYSSASYNEQFF
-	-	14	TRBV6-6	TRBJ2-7	TGTGCCAGCAGTTACTCTGCCCCATCCTACGAGCAGTACTTC	CASSYSAPSYEQYF
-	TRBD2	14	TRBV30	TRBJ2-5	TGTGCCTGGAGCGGGACTAGCGCACAAGAGACCCAGTACTTC	CAWSGTSAQETQYF
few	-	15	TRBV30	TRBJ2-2	TGTGCCTGGAGTGTGGGGGGCGCAAACACCGGGGAGCTGTTTTTT	CAWSVGGANTGELFF
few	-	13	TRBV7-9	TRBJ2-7	TGTGCCAGCAGTTCCGAATTCTCCTACGAGCAGTACTTC	CASSSEFSYEQYF
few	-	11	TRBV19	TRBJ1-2	TGTGCCAGTAATCGGGGGGATGGCTACACCTTC	CASNRGDGYTF
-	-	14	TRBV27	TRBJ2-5	TGTGCCAGCAGTTTGCGGGGACAGCAAGAGACCCAGTACTTC	CASSLRGQQETQYF
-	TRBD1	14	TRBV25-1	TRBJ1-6	TGTGCCAGCAGTAACAGGGGATTAAATTCACCCCTCCACTTT	CASSNRGLNSPLHF
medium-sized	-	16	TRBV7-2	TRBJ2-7	TGTGCCAGCAGCTTAGCGCTCAAGGGCAACCTAGGCGAGCAGTACTTC	CASSLALKGNLGEQYF
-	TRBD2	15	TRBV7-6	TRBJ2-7	TGTGCCAGCAGCCCTACGACTAGCGGGATTTACGAGCAGTACTTC	CASSPTTSGIYEQYF
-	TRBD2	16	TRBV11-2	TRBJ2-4	TGTGCCAGCAGACGGGGACTAGCGGGGGGTAAAAACATTCAGTACTTC	CASRRGLAGGKNIQYF
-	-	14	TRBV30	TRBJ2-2	TGTGCCTGGAGTTTGATGGGGGGAACCGGGGAGCTGTTTTTT	CAWSLMGGTGELFF
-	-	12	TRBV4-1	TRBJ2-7	TGCGCCAGCAGCCAGGTCCCCGACGAGCAGTACTTC	CASSQVPDEQYF
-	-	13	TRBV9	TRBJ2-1	TGTGCCAGCAGCTCAACCAGCGAGGGTGAGCAGTTCTTC	CASSSTSEGEQFF
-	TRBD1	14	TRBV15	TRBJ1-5	TGTGCCACCAGCGGACAGGGGCCGGGGCAGCCCCAGCATTTT	CATSGQGPGQPQHF
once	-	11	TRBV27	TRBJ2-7	TGTGCCAGCAGAAAAGGGGGCGAGCAGTACTTC	CASRKGGEQYF
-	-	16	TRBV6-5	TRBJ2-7	TGTGCCAGCAGTTCACTTTGGAACGGGGAATCCTACGAGCAGTACTTC	CASSSLWNGESYEQYF
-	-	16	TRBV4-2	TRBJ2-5	TGTGCCAGCAGCCAAGACGGGGCGGCCCTGGGGGAGACCCAGTACTTC	CASSQDGAALGETQYF